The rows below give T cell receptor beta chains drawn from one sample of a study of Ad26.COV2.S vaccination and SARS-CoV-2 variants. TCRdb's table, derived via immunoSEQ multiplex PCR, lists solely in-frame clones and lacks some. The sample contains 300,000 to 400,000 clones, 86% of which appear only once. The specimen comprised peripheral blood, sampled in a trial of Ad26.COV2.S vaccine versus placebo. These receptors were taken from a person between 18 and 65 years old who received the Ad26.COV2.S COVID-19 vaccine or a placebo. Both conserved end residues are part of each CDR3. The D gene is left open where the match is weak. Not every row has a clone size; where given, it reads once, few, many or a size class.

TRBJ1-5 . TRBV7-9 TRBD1 TGTGCCAGCAGCCAGGGGGGGACCGTCAATCAGCCCCAGCATTTT CASSQGGTVNQPQHF
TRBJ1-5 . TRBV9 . TGTGCCAGCAGCGATACAAGGGCTAGCAATCAGCCCCAGCATTTT CASSDTRASNQPQHF
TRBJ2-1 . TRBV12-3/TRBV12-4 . TGTGCCAGCAGTTTAACATATGAGCAGTTCTTC CASSLTYEQFF
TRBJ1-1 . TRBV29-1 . TGCAGCGTCCCCTTGGGGGGCCGGAACACTGAAGCTTTCTTT CSVPLGGRNTEAFF
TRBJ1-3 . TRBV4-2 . TGTGCCAGCAGCCAAGACTGGGTGGGGCCTGGAAACACCATATATTTT CASSQDWVGPGNTIYF
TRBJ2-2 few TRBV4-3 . TGCGCCAGCAGCCAAGAATGGGCGAACACCGGGGAGCTGTTTTTT CASSQEWANTGELFF
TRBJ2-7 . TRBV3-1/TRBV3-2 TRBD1 TGTGCCAGCAGCCAAGTTTCAGGGGGCGAGCAGTACTTC CASSQVSGGEQYF
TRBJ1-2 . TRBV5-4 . TGTGCCAGCAGCGGGGTCGGGGAGAAGGATGGCTACACCTTC CASSGVGEKDGYTF
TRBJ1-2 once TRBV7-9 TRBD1 TGTGCCAGCAGCCCCTGGGACAGTTCCCCCGCCTTC CASSPWDSSPAF
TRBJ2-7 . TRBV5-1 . TGCGCCAGCAACCTAGGGGGAGGCGAGCAGTACTTC CASNLGGGEQYF
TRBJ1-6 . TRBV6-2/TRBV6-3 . TGTGCCAGCAGTTACGAGGCTGGGATAGGCCCGATTTCACCCCTCCACTTT CASSYEAGIGPISPLHF
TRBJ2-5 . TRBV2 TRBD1 TGTGCCAGCAGAAAACGACAGGGATCGGGAGAGACCCAGTACTTC CASRKRQGSGETQYF
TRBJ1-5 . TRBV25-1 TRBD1 TGTGCCAGCAGTGAGGGACAGGTGAGCAATCAGCCCCAGCATTTT CASSEGQVSNQPQHF
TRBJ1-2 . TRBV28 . TGTGCCAGCAGTTTCGGGCAGACCTATGGCTACACCTTC CASSFGQTYGYTF
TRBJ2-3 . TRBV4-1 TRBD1 TGCGCCAGCAGCCAAGATCGGACAGGTTGGACAGATACGCAGTATTTT CASSQDRTGWTDTQYF
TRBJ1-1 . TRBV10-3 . TGTGCCATCAGTGAGTCGGTGGGGACAATAGCTGAAGCTTTCTTT CAISESVGTIAEAFF
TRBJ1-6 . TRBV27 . TGTGCCAGCGGAAATTCACCCCTCCACTTT CASGNSPLHF
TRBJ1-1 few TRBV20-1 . TGCAGTGCCAAGAGGGACGAAGCTTTCTTT CSAKRDEAFF
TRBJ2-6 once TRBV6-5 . TGTGCCAGCAGTTACTCGGGCCCTTCCGGGGCCAACGTCCTGACTTTC CASSYSGPSGANVLTF
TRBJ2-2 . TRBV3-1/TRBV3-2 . TGTGCCAGCAGCCTCAGCGCCGGGGAGCTGTTTTTT CASSLSAGELFF
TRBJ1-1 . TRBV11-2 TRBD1 TGTGCCAGCAGCACTGGGACAGCCGCATTGAACACTGAAGCTTTCTTT CASSTGTAALNTEAFF
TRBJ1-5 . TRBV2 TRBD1 TGTGCCAGCAGTGGGACAGGGGGGAATCAGCCCCAGCATTTT CASSGTGGNQPQHF
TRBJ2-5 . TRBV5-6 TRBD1 TGTGCCAGCAGCTGGGACAGGGGGGAGACCCAGTACTTC CASSWDRGETQYF
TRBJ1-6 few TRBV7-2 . TGTGCCAGCAGCGCCGCGGCGCCTAATCCCCTCCACTTT CASSAAAPNPLHF
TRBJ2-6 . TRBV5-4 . TGTGCCAGCAGCTTGTACGGAGGAGCCAACGTCCTGACTTTC CASSLYGGANVLTF
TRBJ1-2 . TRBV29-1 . TGCAGCGTTGATATCGGTTATGGCTACACCTTC CSVDIGYGYTF
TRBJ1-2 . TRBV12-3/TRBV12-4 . TGTGCCAGCAGTTTATTTGAACGGTATGGCTACACCTTC CASSLFERYGYTF
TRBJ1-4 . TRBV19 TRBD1 TGTGCCAGTAGTCCACAGGGGTTTGAGGAAAAACTGTTTTTT CASSPQGFEEKLFF
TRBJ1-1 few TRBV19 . TGTGCCAGTAGTCAACAGGGAGGGGGCACTGAAGCTTTCTTT CASSQQGGGTEAFF
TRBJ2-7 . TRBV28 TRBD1 TGTGCCAGCATGGTACAGGGGGACCTTTCCTACGAGCAGTACTTC CASMVQGDLSYEQYF
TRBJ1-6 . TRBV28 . TGTGCCAGCAGTTTGGGCAAACCACCCCTCCACTTT CASSLGKPPLHF
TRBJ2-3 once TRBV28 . TGTGCCAGCAGTTTAGGTAGCGTAGATACGCAGTATTTT CASSLGSVDTQYF
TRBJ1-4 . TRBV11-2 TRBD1 TGTGCCAGCAGCTTAGATGGACAGGGAGCTACTAATGAAAAACTGTTTTTT CASSLDGQGATNEKLFF
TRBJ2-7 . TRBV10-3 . TGTGCCATCAGTGAGACAGAAATCACCTACGAGCAGTACTTC CAISETEITYEQYF
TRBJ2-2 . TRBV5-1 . TGCGCCAGCAGCTTGGATAGCGCGAACACCGGGGAGCTGTTTTTT CASSLDSANTGELFF
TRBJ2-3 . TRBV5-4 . TGTGCCAGCAGCAGTGAACCTACTTTCACAGATACGCAGTATTTT CASSSEPTFTDTQYF
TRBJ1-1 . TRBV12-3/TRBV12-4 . TGTGCCAGCAGTTTTTCCGGGTTTGGTGAAGCTTTCTTT CASSFSGFGEAFF
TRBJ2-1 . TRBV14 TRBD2 TGTGCCAGCAGCCAAGAAGCGGGGGCTGGGGCTAGCACCAATGAGCAGTTCTTC CASSQEAGAGASTNEQFF
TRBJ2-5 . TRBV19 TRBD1 TGTGCCAGTAGCACTAGGGACAGTGGAGAGACCCAGTACTTC CASSTRDSGETQYF
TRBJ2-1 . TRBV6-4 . TGTGCCAGCAGTGACGCAGGTGCCTCCTACAATGAGCAGTTCTTC CASSDAGASYNEQFF
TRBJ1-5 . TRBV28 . TGTGCCAGCAGTCCTCGACATAATCAGCCCCAGCATTTT CASSPRHNQPQHF
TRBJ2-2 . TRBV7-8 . TGTGCCAGCAGCTTAGTAGGGGTCCCCGGGGAGCTGTTTTTT CASSLVGVPGELFF
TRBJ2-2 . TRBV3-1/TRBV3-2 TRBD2 TGTGCCAGCAGCCTCACTAGCGGGGGAACCCTAGGGAGCACCGGGGAGCTGTTTTTT CASSLTSGGTLGSTGELFF
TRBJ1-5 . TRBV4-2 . TGTGCCAGCAGCCCAGCCAAGGATAGCAATCAGCCCCAGCATTTT CASSPAKDSNQPQHF
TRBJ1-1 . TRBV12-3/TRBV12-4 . TGTGCCAGCAGCCCCCCCGGCAGGGGAGCTTTCTTT CASSPPGRGAFF
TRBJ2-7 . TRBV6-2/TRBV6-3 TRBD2 TGTGCCAGCAGTTACAAGGGACTAGCAGGCGAGCAGTACTTC CASSYKGLAGEQYF
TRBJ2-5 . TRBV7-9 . TGTGCCAGCAGCCCACAGGGCCAAGAGACCCAGTACTTC CASSPQGQETQYF
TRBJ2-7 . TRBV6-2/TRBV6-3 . TGTGCCAGCAGCACCAAACAGGGTCTGCCTCTAAGTAACGAGCAGTACTTC CASSTKQGLPLSNEQYF